The rows below give T cell receptor beta chains drawn from one sample of a study of cytomegalovirus exposure and HLA in healthy donors. Assay used: immunoSEQ multiplex PCR; TCRdb lists only in-frame clones, some missing. The table lists 100,000 to 150,000 clones, around 72% of them singletons, with around 4% in the top ten. Input material: PBMCs. These receptors came from a man between 25 and 39 years old in good health and CMV-seronegative. CDR3s include the opening cysteine and the closing phenylalanine or tryptophan. D genes are given only for firm matches. The size entry is marked missing in some rows and otherwise reads once, few, many or a size class.

v_call,d_call,clone_size,j_call,cdr3_nt,cdr3_aa
TRBV5-1,NA,NA,TRBJ1-6,TGCGCCAGCAGCTTGGAGGGGGAATCACCCCTCCACTTT,CASSLEGESPLHF
TRBV2,NA,NA,TRBJ2-7,TGTGCCAGCAGCGACGAGTGGCCAGGGGACCACGAGCAGTACTTC,CASSDEWPGDHEQYF
TRBV10-3,TRBD2,NA,TRBJ2-3,TGTGCCATCAGTGATTTTATGGGGGGGGTAACAGATACGCAGTATTTT,CAISDFMGGVTDTQYF
TRBV7-2,TRBD2,NA,TRBJ2-7,TGTGCCAGCAGCCGATGGAGCGGGGGGGCCGTAAACGAGCAGTACTTC,CASSRWSGGAVNEQYF
TRBV6-5,NA,NA,TRBJ2-5,TGTGCCAGCAGTTACGGCGGCAGACTACAAGAGACCCAGTACTTC,CASSYGGRLQETQYF
TRBV19,NA,NA,TRBJ2-1,TGTGCCAGTAGTAGACCCCCGGGACTCCTCTCCTACAATGAGCAGTTCTTC,CASSRPPGLLSYNEQFF
TRBV15,TRBD1,few,TRBJ2-1,TGTGCCACCAGCAGCAGAGAGACAGGGGCGATGCAGTTCTTC,CATSSRETGAMQFF
TRBV6-5,TRBD2,NA,TRBJ2-7,TGTGCCAGCAGTTACGGGGCGGGGGACTCCTACGAGCAGTACTTC,CASSYGAGDSYEQYF
TRBV4-3,NA,once,TRBJ1-3,TGCGCCAGCAGCCTGTTTGGACAAATCTCTGGAAACACCATATATTTT,CASSLFGQISGNTIYF
TRBV19,NA,NA,TRBJ1-5,TGTGCCAGTAGTCCAAACCTCAGGGTTGGGAGCAATCAGCCCCAGCATTTT,CASSPNLRVGSNQPQHF
TRBV7-3,TRBD1,NA,TRBJ2-3,TGTGCCAGCAGCTTAGGTCCGCAGGGGGTCACAGATACGCAGTATTTT,CASSLGPQGVTDTQYF
TRBV6-5,NA,NA,TRBJ1-5,TGTGCCAGCAGTTACTCCGCGGGATATCAGCCCCAGCATTTT,CASSYSAGYQPQHF
TRBV4-3,NA,NA,TRBJ1-5,TGCGCCAGCAGCCAAATACTATATAGCAATCAGCCCCAGCATTTT,CASSQILYSNQPQHF
TRBV4-3,TRBD1,NA,TRBJ2-7,TGCGCCAGCAGCCAACTGTTGGACAGGGGATTCTACGAGCAGTACTTC,CASSQLLDRGFYEQYF
TRBV11-3,NA,NA,TRBJ2-7,TGTGCCAGCAGCTTAGCCTCAACAGGGGAGGTCGAGCAGTACTTC,CASSLASTGEVEQYF
TRBV5-1,TRBD1,NA,TRBJ2-2,TGCGCCAGCAGCCTAACGGACAGGGTGGCCGGGGAGCTGTTTTTT,CASSLTDRVAGELFF
TRBV2,NA,NA,TRBJ2-7,TGTGCCAGCACGCAGGGTAGGGAGCAGTACTTC,CASTQGREQYF
TRBV2,TRBD1,NA,TRBJ1-6,TGTGCCAGCAAAAGACAGGGAATCTCCTATAATTCACCCCTCCACTTT,CASKRQGISYNSPLHF
TRBV7-2,NA,NA,TRBJ2-1,TGTGCCAGCAGCTTAGGTAGCGCCTCCTACAATGAGCAGTTCTTC,CASSLGSASYNEQFF
TRBV7-8,NA,few,TRBJ2-7,TGTTCCAGCAAGCAGGGGCAGGCATACGAGCAGTACTTC,CSSKQGQAYEQYF
TRBV5-1,TRBD1,few,TRBJ1-1,TGCGCCAGCAGTTTGACAGGGGAAGACACTGAAGCTTTCTTT,CASSLTGEDTEAFF
TRBV7-7,NA,NA,TRBJ1-4,TGTGCTAGAGTCTCCCTCACGAGTGAAAAACTGTTTTTT,CARVSLTSEKLFF
TRBV5-6,TRBD1,few,TRBJ2-2,TGTGCCAGCAGCCCCTGGACAGGGCTCTATGGGACCGGGGAGCTGTTTTTT,CASSPWTGLYGTGELFF
TRBV11-2,NA,few,TRBJ2-5,TGTGCCAGCAGCCTAGTAGCACACACGGAGACCCAGTACTTC,CASSLVAHTETQYF
TRBV4-2,TRBD2,NA,TRBJ2-7,TGTGCCAGCAGCCAAGGGAATAGCGGGGGCCACGAGCAGTACTTC,CASSQGNSGGHEQYF
TRBV4-2,TRBD2,NA,TRBJ2-2,TGTGCCAGCAGCCGAAACCTAGCGGGGGGGCCGGCCGGGGAGCTGTTTTTT,CASSRNLAGGPAGELFF
TRBV18,TRBD1,few,TRBJ2-7,TGTGCCAGCTCACCCGACAGGGTCTCCTACGAGCAGTACTTC,CASSPDRVSYEQYF
TRBV19,NA,NA,TRBJ1-6,TGTGCCAGTAGTCCCGAGTTGTATTCACCCCTCCACTTT,CASSPELYSPLHF
TRBV9,TRBD2,NA,TRBJ2-1,TGTGCCAGCAGCCCTAGCGGGGACTCCTACAATGAGCAGTTCTTC,CASSPSGDSYNEQFF
TRBV5-6,TRBD1,once,TRBJ1-2,TGTGCCAGCAGCTTCACAGGGGTTTTTTATGGCTACACCTTC,CASSFTGVFYGYTF
TRBV30,TRBD1,NA,TRBJ1-5,TGTGCCTGGAGTGTACAGGGGGATCAGCCCCAGCATTTT,CAWSVQGDQPQHF
TRBV2,TRBD1,once,TRBJ2-7,TGTGCCGGTGGGACAGGGGTTGCGTACGAGCAGTACTTC,CAGGTGVAYEQYF
TRBV6-5,NA,NA,TRBJ2-7,TGTGCCAGCAGTCCAGGGGCCTACGAGCAGTACTTC,CASSPGAYEQYF
TRBV15,NA,NA,TRBJ1-2,TGTGCCACCACCGGGGGGAACTATGGCTACACCTTC,CATTGGNYGYTF
TRBV28,TRBD1,NA,TRBJ1-5,TGTGCCAGCAACCAATCCGGGACAGGGGCCCATTTT,CASNQSGTGAHF
TRBV18,TRBD2,NA,TRBJ2-3,TGTGCCAGCTCACCCCAGCTGATAGCGGGGGGCACAGATACGCAGTATTTT,CASSPQLIAGGTDTQYF
TRBV14,NA,once,TRBJ1-1,TGTGCCAGCAGCCAAGATTCAGGGGTCACTGAAGCTTTCTTT,CASSQDSGVTEAFF
TRBV5-4,TRBD1,NA,TRBJ2-7,TGTGCCAGCAGCACCTGGACAGGGGGCGGCGAGCAGTACTTC,CASSTWTGGGEQYF
TRBV4-2,NA,NA,TRBJ2-7,TGTGCCAGCAGCCAGCTCGACAGTCCTAATATCTACGAGCAGTACTTC,CASSQLDSPNIYEQYF
TRBV15,NA,once,TRBJ1-4,TGTGCCACCAGCCTAAGACGGTCAGGGGTTAATGAAAAACTGTTTTTT,CATSLRRSGVNEKLFF
TRBV4-1,TRBD1,few,TRBJ2-7,TGCGCCAGCAGCCAAGTTGTGACAGGGGGCTACGAGCAGTACTTC,CASSQVVTGGYEQYF
TRBV15,TRBD2,NA,TRBJ2-2,TGTGCCACGGCGCGGGGGGTCGAAACCGGGGAGCTGTTTTTT,CATARGVETGELFF
TRBV2,NA,once,TRBJ1-1,TGTGCCAGCTGCGATATCGGCGGGTACACTGAAGCTTTCTTT,CASCDIGGYTEAFF
TRBV7-9,NA,NA,TRBJ2-7,TGTGCCAGCAGCGCTATTGACAGGAAAGGTTCCTACGAGCAGTACTTC,CASSAIDRKGSYEQYF
TRBV5-6,TRBD1,NA,TRBJ2-5,TGTGCCAGCAGCACGGGACAGCTCCAAGAGACCCAGTACTTC,CASSTGQLQETQYF
TRBV28,NA,NA,TRBJ1-2,TGTGCCACTTCGACAGTCAACTATGGCTACACCTTC,CATSTVNYGYTF
TRBV9,TRBD1,few,TRBJ2-2,TGTGCCAGCAGCAAGACAGGGACCGGGGAGCTGTTTTTT,CASSKTGTGELFF
TRBV5-1,TRBD1,few,TRBJ1-1,TGCGCCAGCAGCGGCGGGACAGTTTACGAGGAGAACACTGAAGCTTTCTTT,CASSGGTVYEENTEAFF
TRBV27,NA,NA,TRBJ2-7,TGTGCCAGCAGTTTAAGTCTAGCGCGGATATACGAGCAGTACTTC,CASSLSLARIYEQYF
TRBV27,NA,NA,TRBJ2-7,TGTGCCAGCAGTCACACATTTGACAGCGAGCAGTACTTC,CASSHTFDSEQYF
TRBV7-9,TRBD1,NA,TRBJ1-6,TGTGCCAGCACCCGGACAGGGAATAATTCACCCCTCCACTTT,CASTRTGNNSPLHF